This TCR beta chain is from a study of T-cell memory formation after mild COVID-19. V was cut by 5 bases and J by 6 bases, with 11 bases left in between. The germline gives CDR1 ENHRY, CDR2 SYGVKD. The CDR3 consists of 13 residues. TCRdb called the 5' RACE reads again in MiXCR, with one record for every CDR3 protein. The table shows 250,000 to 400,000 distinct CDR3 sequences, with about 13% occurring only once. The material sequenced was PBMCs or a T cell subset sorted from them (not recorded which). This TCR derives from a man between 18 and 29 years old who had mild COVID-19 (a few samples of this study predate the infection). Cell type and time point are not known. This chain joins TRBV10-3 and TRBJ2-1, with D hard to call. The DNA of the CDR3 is TGTGCCATCAGTCGCGATTCCATCAATGAGCAGTTCTTC. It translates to CAISRDSINEQFF.